The subject of this entry is one T cell receptor beta chain. Sequencing used immunoSEQ multiplex PCR; TCRdb keeps in-frame clones, though not all of them. This table has approximately 99,000 clones, approximately 86% appearing once. V was trimmed by 3 bases and J by 5 bases, leaving 13 bases between them. Germline V CDR1 and CDR2: LNHDA, SQIVND (reference sequence). The CDR3 totals 15 residues. This record comes from a study of blood T cell repertoires in COVID-19. This clonotype originated in a woman in her sixties or seventies in a cohort sampled during active or convalescent COVID-19. The sequenced sample consisted of peripheral blood. The V gene is TRBV19, the J gene TRBJ1-4; D not certain. The CDR3 DNA reads as TGTGCCAGTAGTATCGAGCGCGGCCACAATGAAAAACTGTTTTTT. Translation gives CASSIERGHNEKLFF.